The clone carrying this TCR beta chain has a single count. This sample is drawn from a study of blood T cell repertoires in COVID-19. Generated by immunoSEQ multiplex PCR, the TCRdb table keeps only in-frame clones and is missing some. The repertoire holds about 120,000 clones, with roughly four fifths as singletons. Germline CDR1 reads MDHEN; CDR2 reads SYDVKM. The CDR3 covers 16 residues. Trimming removed 7 bases from V and 6 bases from J, with 24 bases in between. The V gene is TRBV28, the J gene TRBJ1-2; a weak D match, TRBD1 (6 bases). What was sequenced was peripheral blood. The sequence derives from a human donor in a cohort sampled during active COVID-19. This CDR3 is CASNPGGERGTNGYTF. CDR3 nucleotide sequence: TGTGCCAGCAACCCTGGGGGAGAAAGGGGGACGAATGGCTACACCTTC.